These 21 T cell receptor beta chains originate from one sample sequenced in a study of blood T cell repertoires in COVID-19. Profiling relied on immunoSEQ multiplex PCR, and the TCRdb table lists in-frame clones only, not all of them. This table holds fewer than 250,000 clones, roughly 78% found once. The sample taken for sequencing was peripheral blood. These receptors all come from a woman in her thirties or forties with acute or convalescent COVID-19.

The rearrangement links TRBV3-1 (or the pseudogene TRBV3-2) to TRBJ2-2; a weak D match, TRBD1 (5 bases). V lost 3 bases to trimming and J lost 4 bases, with 6 bases between them. Germline-derived CDR1 and CDR2 are LGHDT and YNNKEL (reference sequence). This CDR3 comprises 13 residues. In DNA, the CDR3 is TGTGCCAGCAGCCAGGGGCTCACCGGGGAGCTGTTTTTT. Its translation: CASSQGLTGELFF.

This clone was seen only once. The J gene is TRBJ2-4, the V gene TRBV7-2; 9 bases line up with TRBD1. V lost 5 bases to trimming and J lost 15 bases; unmatched junction nucleotides: 8. The CDR3 runs to 12 residues. From germline, CDR1 is SGHTA and CDR2 FQGNSA. This chain's CDR3 is CASSNTGGSGYF. The CDR3 nucleotides are TGTGCCAGCAGCAATACAGGGGGCTCAGGGTACTTC. Combining the CDR3 with reference TRBV7-2 and TRBJ2-4 gives the whole variable domain GAGVSQSPSNKVTEKGKDVELRCDPISGHTALYWYRQSLGQGLEFLIYFQGNSAPDKSGLPSDRFSAERTGGSVSTLTIQRTQQEDSAVYLCASSNTGGSGYFGAGTRLSVL.

The V and J genes are TRBV19 and TRBJ2-7; D is ambiguous. Germline V gives CDR1 LNHDA, CDR2 SQIVND (reference sequence). This CDR3 is built from 12 residues. V was shortened by 3 bases and J by 3 bases, with 6 bases between the two germline ends. Here the CDR3 reads CASSISGYEQYF. CDR3 DNA: TGTGCCAGTAGTATCTCGGGCTACGAGCAGTACTTC.

This chain joins TRBV27 and TRBJ1-1, with 7 positions matching TRBD1. The germline CDR1 and CDR2 sequences are MNHEY and SMNVEV (reference sequence). This CDR3 is 13 amino acids long. V shed 6 bases and J 2 bases; nucleotides not matched to a gene: 3. CDR3 DNA: TGTGCCAGCAGACGACAGGGAAACACTGAAGCTTTCTTT. Its protein is CASRRQGNTEAFF.

The chain recombines TRBV5-6 with TRBJ1-1; TRBD1 aligns across 7 bases. The CDR3 is 15 residues long. J lost 3 bases, V lost 0 bases, and 5 bases had no gene match. CDR1 is SGHDT, CDR2 YYEEEE, per germline. The CDR3 region is CASSLGRGYDTEAFF. The CDR3 nucleotides are TGTGCCAGCAGCTTGGGCAGGGGGTATGACACTGAAGCTTTCTTT. The variable domain in full, completed from reference TRBV5-6 and TRBJ1-1, reads DAGVTQSPTHLIKTRGQQVTLRCSPKSGHDTVSWYQQALGQGPQFIFQYYEEEERQRGNFPDRFSGHQFPNYSSELNVNALLLGDSALYLCASSLGRGYDTEAFFGQGTRLTVV.

The chain carries TRBV30 and TRBJ1-2; D gene uncertain. The CDR3 sequence is 14 residues long. V shed 3 bases and J shed 8 bases, with 19 bases lying between them. CDR1 is GTSNPN and CDR2 is SVGIG in the germline V gene (reference sequence). The CDR3 coding sequence is TGTGCCTGGAGCCTCCAAGGTGCGCGGTCCGGCTACACCTTC. This sequence encodes CAWSLQGARSGYTF.

The chain joins TRBV12-3 or TRBV12-4 to TRBJ2-4, with 8 nucleotides matching TRBD1. J gave up 8 bases and V 2 bases, and 2 bases lay outside the gene matches. This CDR3 has 13 amino acids. The CDR3 here is CASSLPGGDIQYF. CDR3 nucleotide sequence: TGTGCCAGCAGTTTACCAGGGGGCGACATTCAGTACTTC.

V and J are TRBV18 and TRBJ1-2; D perhaps matches TRBD1 (6 bases). Germline V lookup: CDR1 KGHSH, CDR2 LQKENI. The ends were cut back, 5 bases at V and 4 bases at J, with 14 bases in the middle. The CDR3 length is 14 residues. The CDR3 loop reads CASSLAQGSYGYTF. CDR3 DNA sequence: TGTGCCAGCTCATTAGCACAGGGATCCTATGGCTACACCTTC.

The chain couples TRBV3-1 (or the pseudogene TRBV3-2) to TRBJ2-7; the match to TRBD2 covers 8 bases. Trimming removed 0 bases from V and 2 bases from J; junction bases left unmatched: 3. The CDR3 has 15 amino acids. Germline values: CDR1 LGHDT, CDR2 YNNKEL (reference sequence). CDR3 amino acids: CASSQDPGGTYEQYF. DNA for the CDR3: TGTGCCAGCAGCCAAGATCCGGGGGGGACCTACGAGCAGTACTTC.

The chain uses TRBV6-1 and TRBJ1-1, with D hard to call. This CDR3 is built from 17 residues. Trimming stripped 2 bases from V and 1 base from J, with 17 bases between. Germline V gene data show CDR1 as MNHNS and CDR2 as SASEGT. The CDR3 nucleotides read TGTGCCAGCAGTGAAAGGGAGGTTGTTGTGTGGAACACTGAAGCTTTCTTT. Its translation is CASSEREVVVWNTEAFF.

The chain uses TRBV2 and TRBJ1-1; D is possibly TRBD1 (5 bases). With 7 bases removed from V and 1 base from J, the gap between germline ends came to 16 bases. Germline values: CDR1 SNHLY, CDR2 FYNNEI. The CDR3 has 15 residues. CDR3 loop: CASKLIGTSNTEAFF. For the CDR3, the DNA is TGTGCCAGCAAGCTTATAGGGACTTCGAACACTGAAGCTTTCTTT.

The chain recombines TRBV7-2 with TRBJ2-3; D perhaps matches TRBD2 (7 bases). V lost 3 bases to trimming and J lost 1 base, with 17 bases between them. Germline lookup yields CDR1 SGHTA and CDR2 FQGNSA. This CDR3 is built from 17 residues. CDR3 in amino acids: CASSFRLGGVGTDTQYF. CDR3 bases: TGTGCCAGCAGCTTTCGTCTAGGGGGGGTCGGCACAGATACGCAGTATTTT.

This chain joins TRBV7-2 and TRBJ2-3; D is uncertain. CDR3 length: 12 residues. V was clipped by 4 bases and J by 3 bases, with 5 bases between them. Germline-derived CDR1 and CDR2 are SGHTA and FQGNSA. For the CDR3, the DNA is TGTGCCAGCAGCTATCTTACAGATACGCAGTATTTT. It specifies CASSYLTDTQYF.

The chain joins TRBV7-2 to TRBJ1-2; D gene unclear. The CDR3 contains 14 residues. V was clipped by 5 bases and J by 0 bases, with 10 bases between them. Germline V gene sequence: CDR1 SGHTA, CDR2 FQGNSA. CDR3 residues: CASSPQKTNYGYTF. CDR3 nucleotides: TGTGCCAGCAGCCCCCAGAAGACTAACTATGGCTACACCTTC.

The CDR3 DNA reads TGTGCCAGCATGCGACAGGGTGGGAGTATTGAAAAACTGTTTTTT. Encoded protein: CASMRQGGSIEKLFF. V is TRBV25-1 and J is TRBJ1-4; TRBD1 agrees at 7 bases. The V segment lost 7 bases and the J segment 7 bases; nucleotides outside the gene matches: 12. The CDR3 runs to 15 residues. The germline CDR1 and CDR2 sequences are MGHDK and SYGVNS.

This clone was observed once. The chain links TRBV6-5 to TRBJ1-2; D perhaps matches TRBD1 (5 bases). The V end was cut by 6 bases, the J end by 2 bases, with 10 bases between. CDR1 MNHEY and CDR2 SVGAGI come from the germline V gene. The CDR3 has 13 residues. The CDR3 DNA follows: TGTGCCAGCAGCACGACAGACAACTATGGCTACACCTTC. This codes for CASSTTDNYGYTF.

This clone was observed a few times. The chain uses TRBV10-3 and TRBJ2-3, with 9 positions matching TRBD2. CDR1 is ENHRY and CDR2 is SYGVKD in the germline V gene. The CDR3 runs 16 residues. Germline trimming cut 3 bases from V and 6 bases from J; bases unmatched to any gene: 10. The CDR3 sequence: CAISDPGLARVDTQYF. The CDR3 nucleotides read TGTGCCATCAGTGACCCGGGACTAGCACGTGTGGATACGCAGTATTTT.

V and J are TRBV15 and TRBJ2-3; 13 bases map to TRBD2. After removal of 5 bases from V and 6 bases from J, the junction contained 11 bases not matched to a gene. The V gene's germline CDR1 is LNHNV and CDR2 YYDKDF (reference sequence). CDR3 size: 17 residues. The CDR3 sequence: CATSLRRLAGGGDTQYF. The CDR3, as DNA: TGTGCCACCAGCCTTAGGAGACTAGCGGGAGGTGGGGATACGCAGTATTTT.

The chain combines TRBV4-2 with TRBJ2-7; a weak D match, TRBD1 (7 bases). The CDR3 has 17 amino acids. Per the germline V gene, CDR1 is LGHNA and CDR2 is YNFKEQ. Trimming removed 0 bases from V and 1 base from J, with 16 bases in between. CDR3 sequence: CASSQDWGQGGSYEQYF. The CDR3 DNA reads TGTGCCAGCAGCCAAGATTGGGGGCAGGGGGGATCCTACGAGCAGTACTTC.

The rearrangement uses TRBV6-2 or TRBV6-3 and TRBJ1-5; D is undetermined. V lost 2 bases to trimming and J lost 1 base, with 9 bases between them. The CDR3 runs to 15 residues. Germline V gene data show CDR1 as MNHEY and CDR2 as SVGEGT. CDR3 nucleotides: TGTGCCAGCAGTTACGAGGGTGGGAGCAATCAGCCCCAGCATTTT. This encodes CASSYEGGSNQPQHF.

J is TRBJ2-7 and V is TRBV7-2, with 7 bases that match TRBD2. The junction had 4 bases not matched to a gene; V was cut back by 2 bases and J by 0 bases. The CDR3 is made up of 15 amino acids. In germline, CDR1 is SGHTA, CDR2 FQGNSA. The CDR3, as DNA: TGTGCCAGCAGCTTACGGGGCGGGAGCTCCTACGAGCAGTACTTC. Its protein product is CASSLRGGSSYEQYF.